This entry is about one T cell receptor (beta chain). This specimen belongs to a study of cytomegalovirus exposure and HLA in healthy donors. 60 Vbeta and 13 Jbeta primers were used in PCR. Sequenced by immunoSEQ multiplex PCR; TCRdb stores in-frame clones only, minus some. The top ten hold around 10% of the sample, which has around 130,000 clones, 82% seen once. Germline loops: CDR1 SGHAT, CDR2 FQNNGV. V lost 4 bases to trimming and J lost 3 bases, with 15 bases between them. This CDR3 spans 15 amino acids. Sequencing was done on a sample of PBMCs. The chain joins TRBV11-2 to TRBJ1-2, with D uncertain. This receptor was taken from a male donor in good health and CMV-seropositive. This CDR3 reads CASSSIRHRDYGYTF. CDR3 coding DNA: TGTGCCAGCAGCTCAATCCGGCACCGGGACTATGGCTACACCTTC.